The present T cell receptor beta chain was sequenced within a study of regulatory T cells in long-lasting Graves disease. Study-wide background: Over 5 years of antithyroid drugs plus positive TSH receptor antibodies defined persistent Graves' disease. General study results and limits: Reduced TCR diversity was observed in persistent Graves' patients versus newly diagnosed patients.

On this clonotype: Its antigen is undetermined.

Noted time point: persistent/refractory GD, antithyroid drugs over 5 years with positive TRAb. Making the TCR library involved RNA that had been extracted from PBMCs. Sequencing libraries for TCR beta were prepared with iRepertoire HTBI primers and Arm-PCR of CDR3 regions. Using its own MiXCR run on the multiplex PCR reads, TCRdb lists one record per CDR3 protein. The sample has approximately 690,000 distinct CDR3 sequences; around 30% are singletons. Germline V gives CDR1 MDHEN, CDR2 SYDVKM. The CDR3 length is 15 residues. V dropped 2 bases and J dropped 10; count of bases not matched to a gene: 8. This TCR derives from a female donor with Graves disease. The V call is TRBV28, the J call TRBJ1-4; TRBD1 matches 9 bases. The sequencing here drew on peripheral blood mononuclear cells (PBMCs), taken when the disease was refractory, from a patient treated with antithyroid drugs. The CDR3 protein is CASSLPGQGVGKLFF. CDR3 DNA: TGTGCCAGCAGTTTACCGGGACAGGGTGTTGGAAAACTGTTTTTT.